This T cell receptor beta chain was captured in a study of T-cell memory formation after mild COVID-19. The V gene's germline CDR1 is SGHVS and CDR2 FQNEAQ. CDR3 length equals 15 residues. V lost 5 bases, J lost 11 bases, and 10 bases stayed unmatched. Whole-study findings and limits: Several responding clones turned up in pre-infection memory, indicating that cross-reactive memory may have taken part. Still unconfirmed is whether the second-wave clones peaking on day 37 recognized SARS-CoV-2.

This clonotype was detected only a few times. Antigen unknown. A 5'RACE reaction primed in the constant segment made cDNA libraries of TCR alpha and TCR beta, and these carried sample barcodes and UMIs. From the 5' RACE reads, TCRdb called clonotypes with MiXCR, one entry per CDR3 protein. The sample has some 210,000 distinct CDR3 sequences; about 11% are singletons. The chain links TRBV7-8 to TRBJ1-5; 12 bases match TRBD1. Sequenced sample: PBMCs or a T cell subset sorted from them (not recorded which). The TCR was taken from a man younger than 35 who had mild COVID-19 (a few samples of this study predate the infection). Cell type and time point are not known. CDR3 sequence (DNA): TGTGCCAGCAGCGAAGGGACAGGGGGCGGGACGACCCAGCATTTT. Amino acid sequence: CASSEGTGGGTTQHF. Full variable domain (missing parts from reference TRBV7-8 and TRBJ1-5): GAGVSQSPRYKVAKRGQDVALRCDPISGHVSLFWYQQALGQGPEFLTYFQNEAQLDKSGLPSDRFFAERPEGSVSTLKIQRTQQEDSAVYLCASSEGTGGGTTQHFGDGTRLSIL.